The present TCR beta chain was sequenced within a study of blood T cells in healthy people across ages. The CDR3 sequence is 14 residues long. V trimming: 5 bases; J trimming: 8 bases; junction bases outside the gene matches: 9. CDR1 and CDR2 (germline): SGHTA, FQGNSA. A second 7 to 11 cycle PCR used barcoded and J-beta primers. TCRdb re-derived calls from the 5' RACE reads in MiXCR, one entry per CDR3 protein. The sample holds more than 1,400,000 distinct CDR3 sequences, roughly 40% seen once. The rearrangement joins TRBV7-2 to TRBJ2-1, with TRBD1 matching over 7 bases. The sequenced sample was blood. This sequence originates from a woman under 30 in good health. The CDR3 coding sequence is TGTGCCAGCAGCGACCGCCTGGACAGGCATGAGCAGTTCTTC. Its protein is CASSDRLDRHEQFF.